This record concerns one TCR beta chain sequence. Trimming shortened V by 4 bases and J by 0 bases, and 13 bases separated the two germline ends. The CDR3 is 16 residues long. The V gene's germline CDR1 is SGHRS and CDR2 YFSETQ. Libraries were prepared by immunoSEQ multiplex PCR; TCRdb keeps only in-frame clonotypes and omits some of them. The repertoire holds 87,000 or so clones, with about 82% as singletons. The data stem from a study of blood T cell repertoires in COVID-19. The specimen sequenced was peripheral blood. This chain joins TRBV5-1 and TRBJ1-4; D is unresolved. This clonotype was obtained from a woman aged 80 or over in a cohort sampled during active or convalescent COVID-19. CDR3 sequence (DNA): TGCGCCAGCAGCCTTACAGAAACTGCAACTAATGAAAAACTGTTTTTT. Residues: CASSLTETATNEKLFF. The whole variable domain, filled in from reference TRBV5-1 and TRBJ1-4, reads KAGVTQTPRYLIKTRGQQVTLSCSPISGHRSVSWYQQTPGQGLQFLFEYFSETQRNKGNFPGRFSGRQFSNSRSEMNVSTLELGDSALYLCASSLTETATNEKLFFGSGTQLSVL.